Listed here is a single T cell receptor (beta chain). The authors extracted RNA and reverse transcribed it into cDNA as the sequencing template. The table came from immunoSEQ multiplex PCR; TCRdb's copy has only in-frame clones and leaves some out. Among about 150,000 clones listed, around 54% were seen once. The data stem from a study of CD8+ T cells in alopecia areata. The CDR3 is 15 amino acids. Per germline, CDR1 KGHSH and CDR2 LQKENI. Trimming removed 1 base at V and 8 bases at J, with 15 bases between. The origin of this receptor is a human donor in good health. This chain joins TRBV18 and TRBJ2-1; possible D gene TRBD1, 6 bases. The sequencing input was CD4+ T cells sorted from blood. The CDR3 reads CASSPLTGIGDEQFF. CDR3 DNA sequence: TGTGCCAGCTCACCACTAACAGGGATTGGGGATGAGCAGTTCTTC.